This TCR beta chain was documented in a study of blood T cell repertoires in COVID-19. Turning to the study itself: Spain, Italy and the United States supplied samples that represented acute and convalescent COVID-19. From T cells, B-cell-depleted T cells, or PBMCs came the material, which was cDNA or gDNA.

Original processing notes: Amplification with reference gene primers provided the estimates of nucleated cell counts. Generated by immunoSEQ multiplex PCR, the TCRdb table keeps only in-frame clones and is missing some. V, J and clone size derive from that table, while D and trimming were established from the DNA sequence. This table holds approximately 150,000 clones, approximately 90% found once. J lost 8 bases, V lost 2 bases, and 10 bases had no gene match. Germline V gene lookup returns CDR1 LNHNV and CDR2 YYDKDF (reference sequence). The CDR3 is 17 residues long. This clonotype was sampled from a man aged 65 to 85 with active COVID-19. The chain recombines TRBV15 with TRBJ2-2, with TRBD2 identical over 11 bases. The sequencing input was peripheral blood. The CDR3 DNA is TGTGCCACCAGCAGATCGATAGCGGGAGGGCCATCGGGGGAGCTGTTTTTT. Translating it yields CATSRSIAGGPSGELFF.